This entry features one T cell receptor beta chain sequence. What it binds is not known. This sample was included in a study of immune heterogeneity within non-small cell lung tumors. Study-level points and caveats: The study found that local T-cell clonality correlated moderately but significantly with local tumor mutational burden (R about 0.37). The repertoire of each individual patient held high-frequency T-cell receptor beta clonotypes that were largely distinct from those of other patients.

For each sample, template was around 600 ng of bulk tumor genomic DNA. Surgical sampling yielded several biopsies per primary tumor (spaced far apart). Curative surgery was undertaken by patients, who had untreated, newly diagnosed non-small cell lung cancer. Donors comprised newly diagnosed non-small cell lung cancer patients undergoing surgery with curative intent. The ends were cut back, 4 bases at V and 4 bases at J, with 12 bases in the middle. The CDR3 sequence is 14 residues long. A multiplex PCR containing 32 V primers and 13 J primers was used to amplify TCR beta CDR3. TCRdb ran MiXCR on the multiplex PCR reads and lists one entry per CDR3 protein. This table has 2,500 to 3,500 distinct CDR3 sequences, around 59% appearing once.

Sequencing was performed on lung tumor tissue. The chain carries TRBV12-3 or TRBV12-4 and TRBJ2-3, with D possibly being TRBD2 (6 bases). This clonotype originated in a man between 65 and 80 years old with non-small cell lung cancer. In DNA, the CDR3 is TGTGCCAGCAGTTCGTCGAGGGAGGCAGATACGCAGTATTTT. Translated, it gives CASSSSREADTQYF.